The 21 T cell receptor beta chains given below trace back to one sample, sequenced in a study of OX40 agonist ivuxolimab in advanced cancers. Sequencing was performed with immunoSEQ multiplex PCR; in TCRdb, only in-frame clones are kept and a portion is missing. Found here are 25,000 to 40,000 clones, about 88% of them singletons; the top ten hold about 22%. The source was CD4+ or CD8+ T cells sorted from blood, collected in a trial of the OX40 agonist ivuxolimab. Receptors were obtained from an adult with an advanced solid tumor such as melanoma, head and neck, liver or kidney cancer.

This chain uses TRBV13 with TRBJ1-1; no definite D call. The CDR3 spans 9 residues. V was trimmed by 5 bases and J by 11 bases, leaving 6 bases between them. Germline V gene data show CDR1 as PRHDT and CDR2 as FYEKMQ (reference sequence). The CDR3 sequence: CASSLPAFF. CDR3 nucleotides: TGTGCCAGCAGCCTCCCCGCTTTCTTT. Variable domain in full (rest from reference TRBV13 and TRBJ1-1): AAGVIQSPRHLIKEKRETATLKCYPIPRHDTVYWYQQGPGQDPQFLISFYEKMQSDKGSIPDRFSAQQFSDYHSELNMSSLELGDSALYFCASSLPAFFGQGTRLTVV.

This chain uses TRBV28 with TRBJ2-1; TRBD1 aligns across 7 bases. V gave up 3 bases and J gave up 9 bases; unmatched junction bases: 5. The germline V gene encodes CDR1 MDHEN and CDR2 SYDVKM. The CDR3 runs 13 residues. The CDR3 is CASSLGRGIEQFF. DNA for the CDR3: TGTGCCAGCAGTTTGGGCAGGGGGATTGAGCAGTTCTTC.

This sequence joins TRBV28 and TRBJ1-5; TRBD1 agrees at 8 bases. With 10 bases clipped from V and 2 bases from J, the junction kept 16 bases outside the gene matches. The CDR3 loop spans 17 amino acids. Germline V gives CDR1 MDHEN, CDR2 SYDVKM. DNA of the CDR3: TGTGCCACCCTCCGGGACAGGCTCCTCCGGGGCAATCAGCCCCAGCATTTT. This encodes CATLRDRLLRGNQPQHF.

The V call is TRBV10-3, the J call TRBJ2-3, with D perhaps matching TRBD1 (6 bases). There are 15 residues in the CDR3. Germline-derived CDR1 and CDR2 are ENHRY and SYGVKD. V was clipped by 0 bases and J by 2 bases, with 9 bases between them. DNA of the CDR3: TGTGCCATCAGTGAGTCGAGGGGGACCACAGATACGCAGTATTTT. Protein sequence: CAISESRGTTDTQYF.

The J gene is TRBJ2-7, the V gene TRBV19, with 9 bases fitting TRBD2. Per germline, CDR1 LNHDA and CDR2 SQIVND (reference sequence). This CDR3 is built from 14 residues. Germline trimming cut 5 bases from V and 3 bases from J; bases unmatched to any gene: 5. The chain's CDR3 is CASSATSGHYEQYF. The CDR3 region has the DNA TGTGCCAGTAGTGCGACTAGCGGCCACTACGAGCAGTACTTC.

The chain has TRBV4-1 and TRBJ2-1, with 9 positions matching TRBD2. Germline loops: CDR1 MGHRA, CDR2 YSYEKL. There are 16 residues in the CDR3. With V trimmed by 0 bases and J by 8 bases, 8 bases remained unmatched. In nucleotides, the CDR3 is TGCGCCAGCAGCCAAGAGGGAAGCGGGGGGTACTATGAGCAGTTCTTC. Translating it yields CASSQEGSGGYYEQFF.

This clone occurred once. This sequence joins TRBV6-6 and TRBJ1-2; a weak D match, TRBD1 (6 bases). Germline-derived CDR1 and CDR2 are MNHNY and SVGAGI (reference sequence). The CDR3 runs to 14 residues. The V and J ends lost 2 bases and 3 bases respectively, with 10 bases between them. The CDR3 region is CASSYPDSHYGYTF. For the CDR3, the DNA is TGTGCCAGCAGTTACCCGGACAGCCACTATGGCTACACCTTC.

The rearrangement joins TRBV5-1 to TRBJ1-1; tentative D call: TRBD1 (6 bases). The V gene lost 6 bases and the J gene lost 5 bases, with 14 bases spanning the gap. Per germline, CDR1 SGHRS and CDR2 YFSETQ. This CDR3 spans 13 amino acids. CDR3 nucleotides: TGCGCCAGCACTAGGGGGGGAAGAACTGAAGCTTTCTTT. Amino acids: CASTRGGRTEAFF.

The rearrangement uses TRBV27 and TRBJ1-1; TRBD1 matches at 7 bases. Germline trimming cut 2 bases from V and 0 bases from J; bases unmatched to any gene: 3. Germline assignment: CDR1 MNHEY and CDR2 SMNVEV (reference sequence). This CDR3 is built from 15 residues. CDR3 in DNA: TGTGCCAGCAGTTTAGAGGACAGGATGAACACTGAAGCTTTCTTT. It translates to CASSLEDRMNTEAFF.

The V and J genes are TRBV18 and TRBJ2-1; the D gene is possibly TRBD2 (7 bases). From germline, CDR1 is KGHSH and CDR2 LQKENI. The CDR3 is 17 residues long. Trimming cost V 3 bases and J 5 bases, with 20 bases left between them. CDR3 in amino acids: CASSPQGRRGSNNEQFF. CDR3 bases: TGTGCCAGCTCACCCCAGGGGAGGCGCGGGAGCAACAATGAGCAGTTCTTC.

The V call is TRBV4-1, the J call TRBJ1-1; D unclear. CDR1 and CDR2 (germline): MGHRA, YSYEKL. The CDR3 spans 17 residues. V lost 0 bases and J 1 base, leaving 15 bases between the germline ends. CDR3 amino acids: CASSQEPRIAANTEAFF. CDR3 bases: TGCGCCAGCAGCCAAGAACCCCGAATAGCAGCGAACACTGAAGCTTTCTTT.

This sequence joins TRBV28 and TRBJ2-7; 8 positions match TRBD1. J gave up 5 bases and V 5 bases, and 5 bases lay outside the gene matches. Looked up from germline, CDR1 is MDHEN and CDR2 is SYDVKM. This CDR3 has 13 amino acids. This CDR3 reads CASSMTGANEQYF. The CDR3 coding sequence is TGTGCCAGCAGTATGACAGGGGCCAACGAGCAGTACTTC.

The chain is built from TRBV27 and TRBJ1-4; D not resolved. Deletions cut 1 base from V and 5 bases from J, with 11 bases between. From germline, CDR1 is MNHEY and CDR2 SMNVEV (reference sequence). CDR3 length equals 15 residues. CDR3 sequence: CASSLYAGMNEKLFF. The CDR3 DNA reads TGTGCCAGCAGTTTATATGCCGGGATGAATGAAAAACTGTTTTTT. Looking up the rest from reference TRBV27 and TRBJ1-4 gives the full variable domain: EAQVTQNPRYLITVTGKKLTVTCSQNMNHEYMSWYRQDPGLGLRQIYYSMNVEVTDKGDVPEGYKVSRKEKRNFPLILESPSPNQTSLYFCASSLYAGMNEKLFFGSGTQLSVL.

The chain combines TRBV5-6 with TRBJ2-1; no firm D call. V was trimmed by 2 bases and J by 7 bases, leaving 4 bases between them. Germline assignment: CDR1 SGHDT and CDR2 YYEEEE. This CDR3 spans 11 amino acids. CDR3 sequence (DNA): TGTGCCAGCAGCTTTCTGAATGAGCAGTTCTTC. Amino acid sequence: CASSFLNEQFF.

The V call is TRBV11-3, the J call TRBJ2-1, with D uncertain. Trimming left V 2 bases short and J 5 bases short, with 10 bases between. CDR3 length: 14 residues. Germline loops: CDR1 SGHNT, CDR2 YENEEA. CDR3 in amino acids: CASSLPSLNNEQFF. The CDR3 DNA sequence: TGTGCCAGCAGCTTACCCTCTCTTAACAATGAGCAGTTCTTC.

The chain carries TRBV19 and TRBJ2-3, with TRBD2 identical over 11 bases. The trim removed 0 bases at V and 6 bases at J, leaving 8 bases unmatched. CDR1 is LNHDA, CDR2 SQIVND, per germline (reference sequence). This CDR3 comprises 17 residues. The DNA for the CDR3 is TGTGCCAGTAGTATAGAAGGGACTAGCGGACCCCCGGATACGCAGTATTTT. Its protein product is CASSIEGTSGPPDTQYF.

CDR3 sequence: CASSLAGTPTYNEQFF. In nucleotides, the CDR3 is TGCGCCAGCAGCTTGGCCGGGACTCCCACCTACAATGAGCAGTTCTTC. V gene TRBV5-1 combines with J gene TRBJ2-1, with D maybe TRBD2 (6 bases). Between the trimmed V and J ends, which lost 0 bases and 2 bases, there was a span of 12 bases. The CDR3 sequence is 16 residues long. Germline V gene data show CDR1 as SGHRS and CDR2 as YFSETQ.

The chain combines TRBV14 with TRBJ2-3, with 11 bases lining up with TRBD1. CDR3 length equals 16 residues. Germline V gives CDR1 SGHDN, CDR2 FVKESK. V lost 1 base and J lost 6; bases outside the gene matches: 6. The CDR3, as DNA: TGTGCCAGCAGCCAAGGGGGGACAGGGGGACTGGATACGCAGTATTTT. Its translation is CASSQGGTGGLDTQYF.

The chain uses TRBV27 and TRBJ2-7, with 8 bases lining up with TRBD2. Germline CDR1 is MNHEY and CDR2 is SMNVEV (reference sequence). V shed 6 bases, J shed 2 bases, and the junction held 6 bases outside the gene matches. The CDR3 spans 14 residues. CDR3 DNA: TGTGCCAGCAGCCTAGCGGGTGCCACCTACGAGCAGTACTTC. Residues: CASSLAGATYEQYF.

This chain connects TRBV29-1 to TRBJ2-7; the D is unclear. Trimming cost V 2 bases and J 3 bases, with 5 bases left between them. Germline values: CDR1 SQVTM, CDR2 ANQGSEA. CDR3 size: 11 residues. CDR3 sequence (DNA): TGCAGCGTTGAAATGAGCTACGAGCAGTACTTC. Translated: CSVEMSYEQYF.

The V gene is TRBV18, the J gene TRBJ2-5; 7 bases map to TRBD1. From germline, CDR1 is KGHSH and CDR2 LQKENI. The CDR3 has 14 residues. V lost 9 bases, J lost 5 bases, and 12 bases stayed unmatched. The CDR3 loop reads CASASGTDLETQYF. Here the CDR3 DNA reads TGTGCCAGTGCTTCCGGGACAGACCTGGAGACCCAGTACTTC.